This TCR beta chain derives from a study of blood T cell repertoires in COVID-19. At the level of the study: Sites in the United States, Italy and Spain provided acute and convalescent COVID-19 samples. Sample material is recorded as cDNA or gDNA derived from T cells, B-cell-depleted T cells, or PBMCs.

Original handling: Reference gene primer amplification gave nucleated cell count estimates. Assay used: immunoSEQ multiplex PCR; TCRdb lists only in-frame clones, some missing. The D gene and trimming were derived from the DNA, and the V and J assignments and clone size from that table. Of 250,000 to 350,000 clones detected, about nine tenths appear once; the ten largest clones hold about 2.2%. V was trimmed by 0 bases and J by 4 bases, leaving 6 bases between them. Germline assignment: CDR1 LNHNV and CDR2 YYDKDF (reference sequence). This CDR3 is 13 amino acids long. The sample taken for sequencing was peripheral blood. This chain joins TRBV15 and TRBJ1-2; TRBD1 might be the D (6 bases). The receptor was isolated from a woman in her forties or fifties who had recovered from COVID-19. The CDR3, as DNA: TGTGCCACCAGCAGAGACAGGGGCTATGGCTACACCTTC. This translates into CATSRDRGYGYTF. Drawing the rest from reference TRBV15 and TRBJ1-2, the complete variable domain is DAMVIQNPRYQVTQFGKPVTLSCSQTLNHNVMYWYQQKSSQAPKLLFHYYDKDFNNEADTPDNFQSRRPNTSFCFLDIRSPGLGDTAMYLCATSRDRGYGYTFGSGTRLTVV.